The rows below give T cell receptor beta chains drawn from one sample of a study of neoadjuvant anti-PD-1 for oral cavity cancer. TCRdb's table, derived via immunoSEQ multiplex PCR, lists solely in-frame clones and lacks some. The sample has about 72,000 clones, over 70% seen once. The starting material was PBMCs, obtained before nivolumab (anti-PD-1) treatment. Every receptor here comes from a person aged 35-79 years with oral cavity squamous cell carcinoma. CDR3s include the opening cysteine and the closing phenylalanine or tryptophan. Fields, in order: CDR3 length, clone size, J gene, D gene, V gene, CDR3 DNA, CDR3 protein. The D gene is left open where the match is weak. Rows give clone size only sometimes, using once, few, many, or a class for an expanded clone.

17 NA TRBJ2-1 TRBD2 TRBV9 TGTGCCAGCAGCGTAGGGATTAGCGGGAAGGGCTACAATGAGCAGTTCTTC CASSVGISGKGYNEQFF
17 NA TRBJ2-3 NA TRBV29-1 TGCAGCGTTGATGGTACAACAGGGAAAGGGGGCACAGATACGCAGTATTTT CSVDGTTGKGGTDTQYF
17 few TRBJ1-5 NA TRBV4-1 TGCGCCAGCAGCCCCCGGGCCGCAGTACTTAGCAATCAGCCCCAGCATTTT CASSPRAAVLSNQPQHF
16 NA TRBJ1-2 NA TRBV5-1 TGCGCCAGCAGCTTTGTACCCCAGAATATCAACTATGGCTACACCTTC CASSFVPQNINYGYTF
15 NA TRBJ1-4 NA TRBV28 TGTGCCAGCAGCGCTGGCAGGGTGAGGGGCGAAAAACTGTTTTTT CASSAGRVRGEKLFF
14 NA TRBJ2-1 TRBD1 TRBV27 TGTGCCAGCAGTCGAGACAGGGGGTTTAATGAGCAGTTCTTC CASSRDRGFNEQFF
14 NA TRBJ2-7 TRBD1 TRBV27 TGTGCCAGCAGTTTATACGACAGGGCGGGCGAGCAGTACTTC CASSLYDRAGEQYF
14 NA TRBJ2-1 TRBD1 TRBV6-1 TGTGCCAGCAGTGAAGGACAGGGTATGGGAGTGGGGGTCTTC CASSEGQGMGVGVF
16 NA TRBJ2-3 TRBD2 TRBV7-2 TGTGCCAGCAGCCCAAGACTAGCACGGTCCACAGATACGCAGTATTTT CASSPRLARSTDTQYF
18 once TRBJ1-2 TRBD1 TRBV28 TGTGCCAGCAGTTTAGAAGGGGACAGAGGAAAAGTGGGCTATGGCTACACCTTC CASSLEGDRGKVGYGYTF
15 NA TRBJ2-7 NA TRBV5-1 TGCGCCAGCAGCTTGGCCGGGGTTAGCTCCTACGAGCAGTACTTC CASSLAGVSSYEQYF
15 NA TRBJ1-1 NA TRBV19 TGTGCCAGCGCAGGGACCCTTCGGATGAACACTGAAGCTTTCTTT CASAGTLRMNTEAFF
11 NA TRBJ1-2 NA TRBV6-6 TGTGCCAGCATGGCAGGCTATGGCTACACCTTC CASMAGYGYTF
15 NA TRBJ1-2 NA TRBV19 TGTGCCAGTAGTATAGGCCGTGGGCAGAGCTATGGCTACACCTTC CASSIGRGQSYGYTF
14 once TRBJ1-6 NA TRBV5-1 TGCGCCAGCAGCTTGGCCGGGTCCTATTCACCCCTCCACTTT CASSLAGSYSPLHF
12 NA TRBJ2-1 NA TRBV6-1 TGTGCCAGCATGGAACACCCAGAGAGGCAGTTCTTC CASMEHPERQFF
15 NA TRBJ2-5 NA TRBV7-2 TGTGCCAGCAGCCTGCGGGGGCCGACCCAAGAGACCCAGTACTTC CASSLRGPTQETQYF
11 once TRBJ1-1 NA TRBV20-1 TGCAGTGCTAGAGTGCCAGGGAAAGCTTTCTTT CSARVPGKAFF
14 NA TRBJ2-4 TRBD1 TRBV2 TGTGCCAGCAGTGTACAGGGGGCCAAAAACATTCAGTACTTC CASSVQGAKNIQYF
17 NA TRBJ2-1 TRBD2 TRBV19 TGTGCCAGTAGTATAACGCTAGCGGGGGGGTCCTACAATGAGCAGTTCTTC CASSITLAGGSYNEQFF
17 NA TRBJ1-2 TRBD1 TRBV5-1 TGCGCCAGCAGCTTGGAAGCGCGGGGACAGGGCGTTGGTGGCTACACCTTC CASSLEARGQGVGGYTF
14 NA TRBJ1-5 NA TRBV6-1 TGTGCCAGCAGAGACCCCCCAGAGACTCAGCCCCAGCATTTT CASRDPPETQPQHF
16 NA TRBJ2-3 TRBD2 TRBV5-4 TGTGCCAGCAGCTACCTAGCGGGGGGACTCACAGATACGCAGTATTTT CASSYLAGGLTDTQYF
15 NA TRBJ1-1 NA TRBV5-6 TGTGCCAGCAGTTTAATCGACCGGTGGAACACTGAAGCTTTCTTT CASSLIDRWNTEAFF
16 NA TRBJ2-7 NA TRBV11-2 TGTGCCAGCAGCTTAAATATGTACGGTTCAGGGTGGGAGCAGTACTTC CASSLNMYGSGWEQYF
14 NA TRBJ1-5 NA TRBV5-4 TGTGCCAGCAGCTTACAGGGCAGCAATCAGCCCCAGCATTTT CASSLQGSNQPQHF
14 NA TRBJ2-1 TRBD1 TRBV7-3 TGTGCCAGCAGCCCGGGACAGCCCCTCAATGAGCAGTTCTTC CASSPGQPLNEQFF
13 NA TRBJ1-5 NA TRBV10-3 TGTGCCATCAGTGATAATAGCAATCAGCCCCAGCATTTT CAISDNSNQPQHF
15 NA TRBJ1-1 NA TRBV2 TGTGCCAGCAGTGAAGCGGGACGGCTGAACACTGAAGCTTTCTTT CASSEAGRLNTEAFF
14 NA TRBJ1-2 NA TRBV15 TGTGCCACCAGCAGGGCCCTCGCAGACTATGGCTACACCTTC CATSRALADYGYTF
15 NA TRBJ1-2 NA TRBV27 TGTGCCAGCAGTTTATCGGGAGACGGGACCTATGGCTACACCTTC CASSLSGDGTYGYTF
11 NA TRBJ2-7 NA TRBV2 TGTGCCAGCGGGACCGCCTACGAGCAGTACTTC CASGTAYEQYF
14 NA TRBJ2-3 TRBD1 TRBV6-4 TGTGCCAGCAGTGAGGGACAGGGGGCTGATACGCAGTATTTT CASSEGQGADTQYF
14 few TRBJ2-7 NA TRBV27 TGTGCCAGCAGTTCAACTATTATGGGAGGCGAGCAGTACTTC CASSSTIMGGEQYF
15 NA TRBJ2-1 TRBD2 TRBV7-9 TGTGCCAGCAGCTTGTGGACTAGCGAGAAGTATGAGCAGTTCTTC CASSLWTSEKYEQFF
15 NA TRBJ2-1 TRBD2 TRBV29-1 TGCAGCGTGCTACCCCACGCGGGGGATTACAATGAGCAGTTCTTC CSVLPHAGDYNEQFF
15 NA TRBJ1-1 NA TRBV27 TGTGCCAGCAGTCTGACAGCGAGGTGGGGCACTGAAGCTTTCTTT CASSLTARWGTEAFF
15 NA TRBJ1-1 NA TRBV6-5 TGTGCCAGCAGTTACGGTGGGGGGACGAACACTGAAGCTTTCTTT CASSYGGGTNTEAFF
17 once TRBJ2-7 NA TRBV28 TGTGCCAGCAGTTCCCTCCCTAGGTTCGGGGAGATATACGAGCAGTACTTC CASSSLPRFGEIYEQYF
14 NA TRBJ2-7 TRBD1 TRBV7-9 TGTGCCAGCAGAGCCGGGACAGGGGGCTACGAGCAGTACTTC CASRAGTGGYEQYF
16 NA TRBJ2-1 TRBD2 TRBV5-1 TGCGCCAGCAGCTTGGTTGTTGGACTAGCCGTCAATGAGCAGTTCTTC CASSLVVGLAVNEQFF
16 NA TRBJ2-4 NA TRBV5-1 TGCGCCAGCAGCCCGGCGAATATTGTAGCCAAAAACATTCAGTACTTC CASSPANIVAKNIQYF
13 NA TRBJ2-7 NA TRBV6-1 TGTGCCAGCAGGACGGTCGAATTCTACGAGCAGTACTTC CASRTVEFYEQYF
16 NA TRBJ1-6 TRBD1 TRBV7-8 TGTGCCAGCAGCTTATGGACAGGGCTGTATAATTCACCCCTCCACTTT CASSLWTGLYNSPLHF
13 NA TRBJ2-5 NA TRBV6-1 TGTGCCAGCAGTGTGGGAGAACAAGAGACCCAGTACTTC CASSVGEQETQYF
14 NA TRBJ2-7 TRBD1 TRBV5-1 TGCGCCAGCAGGGTGGGGCAGGGGGTATACGAGCAGTACTTC CASRVGQGVYEQYF
15 NA TRBJ2-3 NA TRBV19 TGTGCCAGTAGTATCCGGCGGGGCTCTACAGATACGCAGTATTTT CASSIRRGSTDTQYF